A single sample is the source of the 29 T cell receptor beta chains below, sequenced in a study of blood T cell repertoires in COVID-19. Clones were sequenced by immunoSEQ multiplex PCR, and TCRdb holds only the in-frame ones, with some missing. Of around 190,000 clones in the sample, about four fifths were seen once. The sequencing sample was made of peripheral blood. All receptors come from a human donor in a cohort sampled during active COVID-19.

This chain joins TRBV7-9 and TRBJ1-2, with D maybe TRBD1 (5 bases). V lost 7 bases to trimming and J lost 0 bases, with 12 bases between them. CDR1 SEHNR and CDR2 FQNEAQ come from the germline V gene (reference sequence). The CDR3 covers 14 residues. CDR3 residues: CASTGLGPNYGYTF. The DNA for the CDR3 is TGTGCCAGCACGGGTTTGGGGCCTAACTATGGCTACACCTTC. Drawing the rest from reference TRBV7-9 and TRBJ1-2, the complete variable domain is DTGVSQNPRHKITKRGQNVTFRCDPISEHNRLYWYRQTLGQGPEFLTYFQNEAQLEKSRLLSDRFSAERPKGSFSTLEIQRTEQGDSAMYLCASTGLGPNYGYTFGSGTRLTVV.

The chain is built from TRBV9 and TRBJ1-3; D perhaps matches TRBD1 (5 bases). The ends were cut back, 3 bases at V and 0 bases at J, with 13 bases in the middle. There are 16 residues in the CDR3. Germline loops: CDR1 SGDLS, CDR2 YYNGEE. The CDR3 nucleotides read TGTGCCAGCAGCGACACGACAGCGAGCTCTGGAAACACCATATATTTT. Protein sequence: CASSDTTASSGNTIYF.

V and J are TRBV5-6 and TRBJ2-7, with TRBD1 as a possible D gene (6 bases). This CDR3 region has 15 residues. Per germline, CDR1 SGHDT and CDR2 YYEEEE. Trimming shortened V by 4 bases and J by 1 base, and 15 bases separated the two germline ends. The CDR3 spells CASSHGTNPSYEQYF. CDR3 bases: TGTGCCAGCAGCCATGGGACAAATCCTTCCTACGAGCAGTACTTC.

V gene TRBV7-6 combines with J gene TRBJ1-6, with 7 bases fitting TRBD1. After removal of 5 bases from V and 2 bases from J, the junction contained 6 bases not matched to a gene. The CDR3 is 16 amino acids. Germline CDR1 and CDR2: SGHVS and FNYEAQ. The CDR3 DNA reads TGTGCCAGCAGCAGGCGGGACAGAACCTATAATTCACCCCTCCACTTT. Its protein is CASSRRDRTYNSPLHF.

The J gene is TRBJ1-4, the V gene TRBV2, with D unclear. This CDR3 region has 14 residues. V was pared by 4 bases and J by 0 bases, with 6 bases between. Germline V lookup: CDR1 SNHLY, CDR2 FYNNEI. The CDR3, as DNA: TGTGCCAGCAGTGGGGGAGCAACTAATGAAAAACTGTTTTTT. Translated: CASSGGATNEKLFF.

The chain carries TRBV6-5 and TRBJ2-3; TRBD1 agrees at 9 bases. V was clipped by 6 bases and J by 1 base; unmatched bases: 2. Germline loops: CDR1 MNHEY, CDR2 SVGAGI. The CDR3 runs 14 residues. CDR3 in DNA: TGTGCCAGCAGGAGGACAGGGGGCACAGATACGCAGTATTTT. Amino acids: CASRRTGGTDTQYF.

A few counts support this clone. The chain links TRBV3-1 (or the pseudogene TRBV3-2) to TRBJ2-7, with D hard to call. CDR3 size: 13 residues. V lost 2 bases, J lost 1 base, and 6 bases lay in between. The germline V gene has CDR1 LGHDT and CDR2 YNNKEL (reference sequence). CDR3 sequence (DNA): TGTGCCAGCAGCCAATACCGGTCCTACGAGCAGTACTTC. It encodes CASSQYRSYEQYF.

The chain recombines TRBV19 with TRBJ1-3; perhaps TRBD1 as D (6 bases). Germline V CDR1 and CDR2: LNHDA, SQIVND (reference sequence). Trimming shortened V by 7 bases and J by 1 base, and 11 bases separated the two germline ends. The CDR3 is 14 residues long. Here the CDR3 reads CASKLQGSGNTIYF. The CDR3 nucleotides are TGTGCCAGTAAACTACAGGGATCTGGAAACACCATATATTTT.

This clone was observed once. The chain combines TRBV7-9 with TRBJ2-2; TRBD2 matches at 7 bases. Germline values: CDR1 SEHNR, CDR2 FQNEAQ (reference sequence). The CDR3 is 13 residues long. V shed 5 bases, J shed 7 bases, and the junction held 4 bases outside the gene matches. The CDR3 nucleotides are TGTGCCAGCAGCCCCCCGGGAGGCGGGGAGCTGTTTTTT. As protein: CASSPPGGGELFF. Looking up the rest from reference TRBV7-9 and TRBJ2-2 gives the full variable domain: DTGVSQNPRHKITKRGQNVTFRCDPISEHNRLYWYRQTLGQGPEFLTYFQNEAQLEKSRLLSDRFSAERPKGSFSTLEIQRTEQGDSAMYLCASSPPGGGELFFGEGSRLTVL.

The CDR3 DNA is TGTGCCAGCAGTTTCCAGGGAGGTAGGTCCACTGAAGCTTTCTTT. Translated: CASSFQGGRSTEAFF. V and J are TRBV27 and TRBJ1-1; perhaps TRBD1 as D (5 bases). The CDR3 covers 15 residues. Trimming shortened V by 3 bases and J by 4 bases, and 15 bases separated the two germline ends. Germline V gene lookup returns CDR1 MNHEY and CDR2 SMNVEV (reference sequence).

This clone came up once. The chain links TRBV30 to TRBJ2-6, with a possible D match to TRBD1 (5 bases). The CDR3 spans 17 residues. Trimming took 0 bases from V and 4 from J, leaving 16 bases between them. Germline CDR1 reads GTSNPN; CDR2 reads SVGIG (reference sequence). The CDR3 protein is CAWSVLRQGSGANVLTF. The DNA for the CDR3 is TGTGCCTGGAGTGTATTGCGTCAGGGCTCCGGGGCCAACGTCCTGACTTTC.

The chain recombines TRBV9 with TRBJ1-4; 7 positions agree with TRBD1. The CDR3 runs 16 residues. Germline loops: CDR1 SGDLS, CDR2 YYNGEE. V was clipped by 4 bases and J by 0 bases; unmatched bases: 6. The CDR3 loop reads CASSPRTGTTNEKLFF. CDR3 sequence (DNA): TGTGCCAGCAGCCCCCGGACAGGTACAACTAATGAAAAACTGTTTTTT.

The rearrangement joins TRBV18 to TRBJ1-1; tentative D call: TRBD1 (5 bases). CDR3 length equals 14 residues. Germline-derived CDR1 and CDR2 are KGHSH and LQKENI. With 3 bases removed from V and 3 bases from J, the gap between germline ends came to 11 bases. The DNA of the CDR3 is TGTGCCAGCTCACCCCCACGGGGGTACACTGAAGCTTTCTTT. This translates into CASSPPRGYTEAFF.

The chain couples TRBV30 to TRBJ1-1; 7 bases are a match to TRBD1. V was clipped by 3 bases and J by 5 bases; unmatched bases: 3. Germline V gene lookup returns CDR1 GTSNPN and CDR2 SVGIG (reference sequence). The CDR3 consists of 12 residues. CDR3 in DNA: TGTGCCTGGAGCGCGGGACAGACTGAAGCTTTCTTT. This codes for CAWSAGQTEAFF.

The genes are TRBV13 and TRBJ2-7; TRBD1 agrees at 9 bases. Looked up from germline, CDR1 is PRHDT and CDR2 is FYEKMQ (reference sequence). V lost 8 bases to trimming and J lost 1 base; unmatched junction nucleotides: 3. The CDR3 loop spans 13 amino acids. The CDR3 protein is CASGQGRSYEQYF. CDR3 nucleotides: TGTGCCAGCGGACAGGGGAGATCCTACGAGCAGTACTTC.

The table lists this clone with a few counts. In nucleotides, the CDR3 is TGTGCCAGCAGCTTAGCCGGTCACAATCAGCCCCAGCATTTT. Translated: CASSLAGHNQPQHF. The chain is built from TRBV7-8 and TRBJ1-5; D gene ambiguous. The germline gives CDR1 SGHVS, CDR2 FQNEAQ. The length of the CDR3 is 14 residues. Between the trimmed V and J ends, which lost 0 bases and 3 bases, there was a span of 6 bases.

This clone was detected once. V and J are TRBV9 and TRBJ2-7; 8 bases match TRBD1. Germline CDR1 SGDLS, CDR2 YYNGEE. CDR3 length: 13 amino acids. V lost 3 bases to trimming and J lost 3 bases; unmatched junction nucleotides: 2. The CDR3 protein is CASSAGTGYEQYF. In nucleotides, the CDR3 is TGTGCCAGCAGCGCCGGGACAGGCTACGAGCAGTACTTC. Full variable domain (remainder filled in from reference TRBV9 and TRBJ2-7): DSGVTQTPKHLITATGQRVTLRCSPRSGDLSVYWYQQSLDQGLQFLIQYYNGEERAKGNILERFSAQQFPDLHSELNLSSLELGDSALYFCASSAGTGYEQYFGPGTRLTVT.

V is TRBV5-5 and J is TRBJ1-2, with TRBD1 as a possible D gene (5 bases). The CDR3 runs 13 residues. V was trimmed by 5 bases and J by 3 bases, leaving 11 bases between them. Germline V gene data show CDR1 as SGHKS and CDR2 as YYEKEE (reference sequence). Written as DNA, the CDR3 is TGTGCCAGCAGTTATACAGGAGACTATGGCTACACCTTC. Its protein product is CASSYTGDYGYTF.

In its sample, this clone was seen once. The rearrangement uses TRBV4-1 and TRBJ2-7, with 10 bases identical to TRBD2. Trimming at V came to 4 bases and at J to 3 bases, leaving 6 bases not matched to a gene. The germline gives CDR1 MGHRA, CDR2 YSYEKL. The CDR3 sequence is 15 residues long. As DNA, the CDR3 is TGCGCCAGCAGCCTCAGCGGGAGGGAGAGCTACGAGCAGTACTTC. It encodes CASSLSGRESYEQYF.

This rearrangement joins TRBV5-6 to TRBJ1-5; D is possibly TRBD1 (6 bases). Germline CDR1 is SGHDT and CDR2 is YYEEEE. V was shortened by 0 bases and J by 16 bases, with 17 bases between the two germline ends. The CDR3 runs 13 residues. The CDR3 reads CASSLGTEGQRHF. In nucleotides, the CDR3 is TGTGCCAGCAGCTTGGGGACAGAGGGGCAAAGACATTTT.

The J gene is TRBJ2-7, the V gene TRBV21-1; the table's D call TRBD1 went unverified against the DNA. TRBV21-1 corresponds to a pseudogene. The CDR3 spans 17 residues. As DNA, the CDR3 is TGTGCCAGCAGCAAAGTCTCGACCGGGACAGCTTTCTACGAGCAGTACTTC. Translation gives CASSKVSTGTAFYEQYF.

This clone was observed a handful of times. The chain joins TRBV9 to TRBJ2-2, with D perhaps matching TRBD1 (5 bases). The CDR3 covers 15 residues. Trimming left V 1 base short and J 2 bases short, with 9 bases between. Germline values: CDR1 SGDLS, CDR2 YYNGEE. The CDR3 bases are TGTGCCAGCAGCGTAACGCAGGGAAACACCGGGGAGCTGTTTTTT. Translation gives CASSVTQGNTGELFF.

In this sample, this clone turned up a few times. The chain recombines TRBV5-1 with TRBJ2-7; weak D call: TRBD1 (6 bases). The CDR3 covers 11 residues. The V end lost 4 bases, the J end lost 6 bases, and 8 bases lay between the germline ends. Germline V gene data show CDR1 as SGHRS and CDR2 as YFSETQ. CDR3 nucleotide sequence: TGCGCCAGCAGCGACAGGACCGAGCAGTACTTC. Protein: CASSDRTEQYF.

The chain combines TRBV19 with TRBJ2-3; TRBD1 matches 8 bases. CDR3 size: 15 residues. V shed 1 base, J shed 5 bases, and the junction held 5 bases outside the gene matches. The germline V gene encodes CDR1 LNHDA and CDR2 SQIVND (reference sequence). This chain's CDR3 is CASSIGQGREDTQYF. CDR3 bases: TGTGCCAGTAGTATAGGACAGGGGCGAGAAGATACGCAGTATTTT.

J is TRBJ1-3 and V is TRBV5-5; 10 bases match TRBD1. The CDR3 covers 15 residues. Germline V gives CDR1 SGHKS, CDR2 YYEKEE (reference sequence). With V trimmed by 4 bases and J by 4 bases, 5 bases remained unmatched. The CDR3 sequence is CASSAGQGSGNTIYF. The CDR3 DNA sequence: TGTGCCAGCAGCGCGGGACAGGGGAGCGGAAACACCATATATTTT.

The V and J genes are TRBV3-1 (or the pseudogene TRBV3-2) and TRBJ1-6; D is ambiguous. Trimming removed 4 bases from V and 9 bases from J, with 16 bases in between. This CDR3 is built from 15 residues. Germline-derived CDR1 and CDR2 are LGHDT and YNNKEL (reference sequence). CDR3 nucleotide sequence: TGTGCCAGCAGCCCCGGGAGGCTGAGAGTTTCACCCCTCCACTTT. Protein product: CASSPGRLRVSPLHF.

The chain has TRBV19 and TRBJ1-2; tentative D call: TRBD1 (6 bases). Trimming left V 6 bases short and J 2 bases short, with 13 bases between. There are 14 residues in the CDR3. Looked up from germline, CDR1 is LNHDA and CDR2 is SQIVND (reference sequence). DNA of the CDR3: TGTGCCAGTAGCGACAGGCTCCCCAACTATGGCTACACCTTC. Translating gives CASSDRLPNYGYTF.

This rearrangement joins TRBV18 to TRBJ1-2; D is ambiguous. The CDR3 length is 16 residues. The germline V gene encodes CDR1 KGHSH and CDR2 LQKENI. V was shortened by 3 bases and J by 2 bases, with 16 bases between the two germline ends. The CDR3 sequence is CASSPTPAGENYGYTF. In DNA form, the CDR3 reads TGTGCCAGCTCACCCACGCCGGCGGGCGAGAACTATGGCTACACCTTC.

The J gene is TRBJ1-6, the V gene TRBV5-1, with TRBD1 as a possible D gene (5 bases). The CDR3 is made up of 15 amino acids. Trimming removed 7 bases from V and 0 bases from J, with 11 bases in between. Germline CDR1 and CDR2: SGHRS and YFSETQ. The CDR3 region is CASAGGSSYNSPLHF. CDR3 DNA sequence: TGCGCCAGCGCGGGGGGGAGCTCCTATAATTCACCCCTCCACTTT.